This T cell receptor (beta chain) was identified during a study of cytomegalovirus exposure and HLA in healthy donors. 60 Vbeta and 13 Jbeta primers were used in PCR. The method was immunoSEQ multiplex PCR; TCRdb's version includes in-frame clones alone and lacks a portion of them. The data contain about 76,000 clones, roughly four fifths of them seen just once; the ten biggest clones take up around 10%. Unrecorded immune exposures were likely, despite nominal health at sampling. Notes on the study in general: Reports showed the classifier diagnosing cytomegalovirus status with high specificity and sensitivity.

Per germline, CDR1 MNHEY and CDR2 SMNVEV (reference sequence). This CDR3 contains 12 residues. V was pared by 8 bases and J by 7 bases, with 7 bases of the junction left unmatched. Points on this clone: The antigen is not known.

This chain uses TRBV27 with TRBJ2-7; 8 bases fit TRBD2. Sequenced input: PBMCs. This TCR was sampled from a male donor in good health and CMV-seropositive. For the CDR3, the DNA is TGTGCCAGCCGCTACGGGGGGGTTGAGCAGTACTTC. Its protein product is CASRYGGVEQYF.